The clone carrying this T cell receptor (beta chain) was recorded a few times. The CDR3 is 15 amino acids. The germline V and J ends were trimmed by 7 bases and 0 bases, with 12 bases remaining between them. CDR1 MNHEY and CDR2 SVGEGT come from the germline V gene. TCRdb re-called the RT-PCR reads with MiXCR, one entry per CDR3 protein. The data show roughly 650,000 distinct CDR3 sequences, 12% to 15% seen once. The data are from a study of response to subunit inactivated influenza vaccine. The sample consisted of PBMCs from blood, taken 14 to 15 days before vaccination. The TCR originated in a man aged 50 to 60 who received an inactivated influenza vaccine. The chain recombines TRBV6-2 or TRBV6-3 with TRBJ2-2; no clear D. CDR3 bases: TGTGCCAGCAAAAGAATAGCTACGAACACCGGGGAGCTGTTTTTT. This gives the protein CASKRIATNTGELFF.